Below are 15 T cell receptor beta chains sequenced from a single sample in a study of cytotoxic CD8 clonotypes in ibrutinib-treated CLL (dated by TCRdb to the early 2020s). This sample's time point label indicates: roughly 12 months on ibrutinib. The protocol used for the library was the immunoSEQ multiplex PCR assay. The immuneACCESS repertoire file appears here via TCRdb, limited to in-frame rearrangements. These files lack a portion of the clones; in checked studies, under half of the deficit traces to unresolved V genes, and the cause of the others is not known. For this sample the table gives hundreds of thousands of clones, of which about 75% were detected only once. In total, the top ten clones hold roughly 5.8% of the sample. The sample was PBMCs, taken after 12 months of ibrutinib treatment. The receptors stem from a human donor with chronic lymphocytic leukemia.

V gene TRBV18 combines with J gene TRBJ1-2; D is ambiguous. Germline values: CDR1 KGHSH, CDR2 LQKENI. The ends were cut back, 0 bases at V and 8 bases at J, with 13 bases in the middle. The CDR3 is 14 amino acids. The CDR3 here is CASSPPAQPFGYTF. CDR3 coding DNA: TGTGCCAGCTCACCACCGGCGCAACCTTTCGGCTACACCTTC.

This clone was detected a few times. CDR3 sequence: CASSPAGYTEAFF. DNA for the CDR3: TGTGCCAGCAGCCCGGCGGGGTACACTGAAGCTTTCTTT. This chain joins TRBV7-3 and TRBJ1-1; the D is unclear. Germline V gives CDR1 SGHTA, CDR2 FQGTGA. V was shortened by 5 bases and J by 3 bases, with 10 bases between the two germline ends. This CDR3 region has 13 residues.

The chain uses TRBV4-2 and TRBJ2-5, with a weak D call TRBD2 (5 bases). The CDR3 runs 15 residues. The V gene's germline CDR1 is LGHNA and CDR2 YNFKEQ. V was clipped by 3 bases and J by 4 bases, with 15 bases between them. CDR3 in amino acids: CASSQSVRERETQYF. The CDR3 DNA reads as TGTGCCAGCAGCCAGTCCGTCCGGGAACGAGAGACCCAGTACTTC.

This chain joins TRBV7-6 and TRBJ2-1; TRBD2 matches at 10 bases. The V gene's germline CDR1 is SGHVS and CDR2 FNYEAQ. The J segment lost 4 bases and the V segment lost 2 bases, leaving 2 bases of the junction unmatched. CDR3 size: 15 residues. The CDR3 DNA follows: TGTGCCAGCAGCTTACTAGCGGGAGTATACAATGAGCAGTTCTTC. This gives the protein CASSLLAGVYNEQFF.

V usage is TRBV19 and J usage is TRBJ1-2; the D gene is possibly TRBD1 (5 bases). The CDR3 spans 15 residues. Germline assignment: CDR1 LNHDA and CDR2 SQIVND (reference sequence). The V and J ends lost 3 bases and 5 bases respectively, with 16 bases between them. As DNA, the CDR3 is TGTGCCAGTAGTATCGGGGCCCCAAAGGAGTATGGCTACACCTTC. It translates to CASSIGAPKEYGYTF.

The CDR3 region is CASSNRLFGGSPLHF. CDR3 sequence (DNA): TGTGCCAGCAGTAACCGGCTCTTCGGAGGTTCACCCCTCCACTTT. This sequence joins TRBV25-1 and TRBJ1-6; D is uncertain. The CDR3 spans 15 residues. Germline V lookup: CDR1 MGHDK, CDR2 SYGVNS. Trimming shortened V by 5 bases and J by 9 bases, and 17 bases separated the two germline ends. The full variable domain, rest sourced from reference TRBV25-1 and TRBJ1-6, is EADIYQTPRYLVIGTGKKITLECSQTMGHDKMYWYQQDPGMELHLIHYSYGVNSTEKGDLSSESTVSRIRTEHFPLTLESARPSHTSQYLCASSNRLFGGSPLHFGNGTRLTVT.

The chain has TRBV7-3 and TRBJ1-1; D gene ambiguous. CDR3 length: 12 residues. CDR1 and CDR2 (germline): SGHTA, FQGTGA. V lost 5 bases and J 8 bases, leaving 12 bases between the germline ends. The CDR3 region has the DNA TGTGCCAGCAGCCCCCCCTCCGGAGAAGCTTTCTTT. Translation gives CASSPPSGEAFF.

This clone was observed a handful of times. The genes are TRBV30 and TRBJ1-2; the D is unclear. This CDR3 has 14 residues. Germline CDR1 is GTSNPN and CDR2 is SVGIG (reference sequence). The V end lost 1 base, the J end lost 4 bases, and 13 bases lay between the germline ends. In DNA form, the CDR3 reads TGTGCCTGGAGTGCCCAACAAAGGGCCTATGGCTACACCTTC. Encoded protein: CAWSAQQRAYGYTF.

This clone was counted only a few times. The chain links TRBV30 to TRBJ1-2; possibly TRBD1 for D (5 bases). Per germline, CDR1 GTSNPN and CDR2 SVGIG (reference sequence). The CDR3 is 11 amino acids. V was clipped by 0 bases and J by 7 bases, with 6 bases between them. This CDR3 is CAWSVGTGYTF. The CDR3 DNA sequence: TGTGCCTGGAGTGTGGGGACTGGCTACACCTTC.

In nucleotides, the CDR3 is TGTGCCAGCAGCTTAGTACAGAGCACAGATACGCAGTATTTT. Translation: CASSLVQSTDTQYF. The chain uses TRBV7-2 and TRBJ2-3; D call uncertain. Per the germline V gene, CDR1 is SGHTA and CDR2 is FQGNSA. This CDR3 has 14 residues. Deletions cut 1 base from V and 0 bases from J, with 5 bases between.

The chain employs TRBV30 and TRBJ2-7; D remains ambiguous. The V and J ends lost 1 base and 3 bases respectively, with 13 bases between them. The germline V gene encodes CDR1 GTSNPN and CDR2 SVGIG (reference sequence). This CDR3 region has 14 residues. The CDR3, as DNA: TGTGCCTGGAGTGCCCCGGGTCGAGGCTACGAGCAGTACTTC. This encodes CAWSAPGRGYEQYF.

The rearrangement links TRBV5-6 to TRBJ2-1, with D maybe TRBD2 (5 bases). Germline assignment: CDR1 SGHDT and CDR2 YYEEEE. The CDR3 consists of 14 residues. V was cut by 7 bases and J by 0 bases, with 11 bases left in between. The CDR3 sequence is CASGGRASYNEQFF. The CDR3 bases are TGTGCCAGCGGAGGTCGAGCCTCCTACAATGAGCAGTTCTTC.

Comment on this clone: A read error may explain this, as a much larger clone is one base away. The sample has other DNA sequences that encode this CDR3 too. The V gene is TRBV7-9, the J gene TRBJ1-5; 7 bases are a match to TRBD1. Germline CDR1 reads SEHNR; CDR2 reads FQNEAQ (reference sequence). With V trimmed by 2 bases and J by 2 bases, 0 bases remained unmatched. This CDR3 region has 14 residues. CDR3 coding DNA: TGTGCCAGCAGCTTAACAGGGGGCAATCAGCCCCAGCATTTT. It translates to CASSLTGGNQPQHF.

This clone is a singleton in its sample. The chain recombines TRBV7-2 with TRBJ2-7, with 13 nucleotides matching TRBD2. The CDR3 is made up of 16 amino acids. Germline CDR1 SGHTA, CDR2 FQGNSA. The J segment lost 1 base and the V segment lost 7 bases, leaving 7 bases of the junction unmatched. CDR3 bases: TGTGCCAGCACCCGACGACTAGCGGGAGGTTCCTACGAGCAGTACTTC. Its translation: CASTRRLAGGSYEQYF.

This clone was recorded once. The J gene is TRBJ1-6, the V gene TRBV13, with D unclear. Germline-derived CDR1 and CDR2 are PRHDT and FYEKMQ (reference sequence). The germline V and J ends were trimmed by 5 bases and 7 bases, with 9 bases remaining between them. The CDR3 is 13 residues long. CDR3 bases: TGTGCCAGCAGCCCTACAAGAAATTCACCCCTCCACTTT. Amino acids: CASSPTRNSPLHF. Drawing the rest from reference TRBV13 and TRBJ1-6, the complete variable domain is AAGVIQSPRHLIKEKRETATLKCYPIPRHDTVYWYQQGPGQDPQFLISFYEKMQSDKGSIPDRFSAQQFSDYHSELNMSSLELGDSALYFCASSPTRNSPLHFGNGTRLTVT.